What follows are 31 T cell receptor beta chains derived from one specimen sequenced in a study of blood T cell repertoires in COVID-19. Here immunoSEQ multiplex PCR was the method, and the copy in TCRdb shows in-frame clones only, minus some. The sample consists of approximately 100,000 clones, 91% of them appearing once. Specimen: peripheral blood. The receptors derive from a man aged 50 to 59 with acute or convalescent COVID-19.

The chain joins TRBV7-9 to TRBJ1-2; 7 positions match TRBD1. CDR1 SEHNR and CDR2 FQNEAQ come from the germline V gene (reference sequence). V lost 2 bases to trimming and J lost 4 bases; unmatched junction nucleotides: 13. The CDR3 length is 17 residues. CDR3 sequence (DNA): TGTGCCAGCAGCTTATCCTTCGGGGACAGTAGTAGCTATGGCTACACCTTC. Residues: CASSLSFGDSSSYGYTF.

DNA for the CDR3: TGTGCCAGCAGTTTACGACCAAACAGGGGGTACTATGGCTACACCTTC. Amino acid sequence: CASSLRPNRGYYGYTF. This chain connects TRBV28 to TRBJ1-2; the match to TRBD1 covers 8 bases. After removal of 2 bases from V and 3 bases from J, the junction contained 8 bases not matched to a gene. Germline V CDR1 and CDR2: MDHEN, SYDVKM. CDR3 size: 16 residues.

The rearrangement links TRBV12-3 or TRBV12-4 to TRBJ1-4, with D perhaps TRBD1 (6 bases). The V and J ends lost 5 bases and 10 bases respectively, with 14 bases between them. This CDR3 is built from 13 residues. The CDR3 DNA is TGTGCCAGCAGTAGCAGGGGCGTTGGAAAACTGTTTTTT. Protein: CASSSRGVGKLFF.

This chain uses TRBV18 with TRBJ2-3, with 10 bases that match TRBD1. CDR3 length: 18 amino acids. Unmatched junction bases numbered 18, after V lost 6 bases and J lost 6 bases. Germline CDR1 KGHSH, CDR2 LQKENI. CDR3 sequence: CASSLTTGTGVPGDTQYF. The DNA of the CDR3 is TGTGCCAGCTCCCTTACTACGGGGACAGGGGTGCCGGGCGATACGCAGTATTTT.

Only one count was recorded for this clone. The chain uses TRBV5-4 and TRBJ2-1, with 8 bases that match TRBD1. This CDR3 is built from 13 residues. The germline gives CDR1 SGHNT, CDR2 YYREEE (reference sequence). V gave up 4 bases and J gave up 10 bases; unmatched junction bases: 7. Written as DNA, the CDR3 is TGTGCCAGCAGCAGAGACAGGGGTGAAGAGCAGTTCTTC. Translation: CASSRDRGEEQFF.

The chain combines TRBV6-5 with TRBJ1-3; the D is unclear. The CDR3 totals 15 residues. Germline-derived CDR1 and CDR2 are MNHEY and SVGAGI. With 4 bases removed from V and 4 bases from J, the gap between germline ends came to 14 bases. The CDR3 loop reads CASSSRGLGGNTIYF. CDR3 nucleotide sequence: TGTGCCAGCAGTTCCCGGGGTCTGGGAGGAAACACCATATATTTT.

The J gene is TRBJ2-4, the V gene TRBV7-9; a weak D match, TRBD2 (5 bases). Trimming took 4 bases from V and 1 from J, leaving 8 bases between them. Germline loops: CDR1 SEHNR, CDR2 FQNEAQ (reference sequence). The CDR3 is 14 residues long. CDR3 residues: CASSSGDAKNIQYF. As DNA, the CDR3 is TGTGCCAGCAGCTCCGGGGATGCCAAAAACATTCAGTACTTC.

The chain has TRBV3-1 (or the pseudogene TRBV3-2) and TRBJ2-1, with TRBD1 matching over 8 bases. V shed 0 bases and J 9 bases; nucleotides not matched to a gene: 7. Germline V gene data show CDR1 as LGHDT and CDR2 as YNNKEL (reference sequence). This CDR3 spans 15 amino acids. The CDR3 region is CASSQDWAGGIEQFF. CDR3 DNA sequence: TGTGCCAGCAGCCAAGATTGGGCAGGGGGCATTGAGCAGTTCTTC.

Only a few counts were recorded for this clone. The J gene is TRBJ2-3, the V gene TRBV5-4; 7 bases align to TRBD2. CDR1 and CDR2 from the germline V gene are SGHNT and YYREEE (reference sequence). With 6 bases clipped from V and 0 bases from J, the junction kept 7 bases outside the gene matches. CDR3 length equals 15 residues. Written as DNA, the CDR3 is TGTGCCAGCACCCCAGCGGGGTTTAGCACAGATACGCAGTATTTT. Protein: CASTPAGFSTDTQYF. The full variable domain, completed using reference TRBV5-4 and TRBJ2-3, is ETGVTQSPTHLIKTRGQQVTLRCSSQSGHNTVSWYQQALGQGPQFIFQYYREEENGRGNFPPRFSGLQFPNYSSELNVNALELDDSALYLCASTPAGFSTDTQYFGPGTRLTVL.

This chain joins TRBV6-2 or TRBV6-3 and TRBJ1-5, with TRBD1 matching over 7 bases. Looked up from germline, CDR1 is MNHEY and CDR2 is SVGEGT. Germline trimming cut 4 bases from V and 5 bases from J; bases unmatched to any gene: 14. The CDR3 is 17 amino acids. CDR3 amino acids: CASSSAWGRGVDQPQHF. CDR3 nucleotide sequence: TGTGCCAGCAGTTCAGCATGGGGCAGGGGGGTAGATCAGCCCCAGCATTTT.

Written as DNA, the CDR3 is TGTGCCAGCAGCGAATCGGGACTTACCCGGATTGACACAGATACGCAGTATTTT. Translation gives CASSESGLTRIDTDTQYF. The chain joins TRBV6-1 to TRBJ2-3; D is possibly TRBD2 (6 bases). Germline-derived CDR1 and CDR2 are MNHNS and SASEGT. V was cut by 6 bases and J by 2 bases, with 24 bases left in between. This CDR3 is 18 amino acids long.

The chain has TRBV10-1 and TRBJ1-1, with no clear D. Trimming stripped 3 bases from V and 1 base from J, with 3 bases between. The germline gives CDR1 WNHNN, CDR2 SYGVQD (reference sequence). The CDR3 consists of 12 residues. For the CDR3, the DNA is TGCGCCAGCAGTGACTGGAACACTGAAGCTTTCTTT. The encoded protein is CASSDWNTEAFF.

V is TRBV2 and J is TRBJ2-7, with D possibly TRBD1 on 5 matching bases. V lost 2 bases to trimming and J lost 0 bases, with 17 bases between them. CDR1 is SNHLY, CDR2 FYNNEI, per germline. The CDR3 consists of 17 residues. In DNA form, the CDR3 reads TGTGCCAGCAGTGAAACCACAGGCTTCCCCTCCTCCTACGAGCAGTACTTC. Translation: CASSETTGFPSSYEQYF.

The chain joins TRBV2 to TRBJ2-7; 10 bases align to TRBD1. Trimming removed 8 bases from V and 3 bases from J; junction bases left unmatched: 10. In germline, CDR1 is SNHLY, CDR2 FYNNEI. The CDR3 sequence is 15 residues long. CDR3 loop: CASSPRQGAIYEQYF. CDR3 coding DNA: TGTGCCAGCTCACCCCGACAGGGGGCGATCTACGAGCAGTACTTC.

This chain links TRBV6-5 with TRBJ2-1; the match to TRBD1 covers 7 bases. This CDR3 comprises 12 residues. Trimming at V came to 11 bases and at J to 5 bases, leaving 6 bases not matched to a gene. The germline gives CDR1 MNHEY, CDR2 SVGAGI. CDR3 in amino acids: CAWDSWDNEQFF. CDR3 in DNA: TGTGCCTGGGACAGTTGGGACAATGAGCAGTTCTTC.

The chain couples TRBV2 to TRBJ2-7, with 9 bases lining up with TRBD1. The V segment lost 4 bases and the J segment 6 bases; nucleotides outside the gene matches: 7. From germline, CDR1 is SNHLY and CDR2 FYNNEI. The CDR3 runs 14 residues. CDR3 sequence reads: CASSVGQGNGEQYF. CDR3 bases: TGTGCCAGCAGTGTCGGACAGGGGAACGGCGAGCAGTACTTC.

The chain joins TRBV27 to TRBJ1-1; perhaps TRBD1 as D (6 bases). In germline, CDR1 is MNHEY, CDR2 SMNVEV (reference sequence). The ends were cut back, 4 bases at V and 0 bases at J, with 12 bases in the middle. The CDR3 is 15 residues long. The DNA for the CDR3 is TGTGCCAGCAGTTCCCGGACAGCAATGAACACTGAAGCTTTCTTT. This encodes CASSSRTAMNTEAFF.

The gene calls are TRBV2 and TRBJ2-7, with 8 bases identical to TRBD1. Unmatched junction bases numbered 3, after V lost 2 bases and J lost 0 bases. Germline V gene sequence: CDR1 SNHLY, CDR2 FYNNEI. CDR3 length: 15 residues. The CDR3 sequence: CASSETGTGSYEQYF. The CDR3 DNA reads as TGTGCCAGCAGTGAAACCGGGACAGGCTCCTACGAGCAGTACTTC.

The rearrangement uses TRBV7-9 and TRBJ1-2; TRBD1 agrees at 7 bases. The V gene end was trimmed by 5 bases and the J gene end by 4 bases; junction bases not matched to a gene: 7. The CDR3 has 14 residues. Germline lookup yields CDR1 SEHNR and CDR2 FQNEAQ (reference sequence). The CDR3 DNA reads TGTGCCAGCAGCACTTTACAGGGGTCCTATGGCTACACCTTC. Protein product: CASSTLQGSYGYTF.

The CDR3 bases are TGTGCCAGCAGCCAAGATTGGGGACTAGCAGCGGGAACAGATACGCAGTATTTT. Amino acid sequence: CASSQDWGLAAGTDTQYF. The gene calls are TRBV3-1 (or the pseudogene TRBV3-2) and TRBJ2-3, with TRBD2 matching over 9 bases. Germline V gene sequence: CDR1 LGHDT, CDR2 YNNKEL (reference sequence). V gave up 0 bases and J gave up 3 bases; unmatched junction bases: 10. The CDR3 is 18 amino acids.

V and J are TRBV7-9 and TRBJ1-1, with D perhaps matching TRBD1 (5 bases). The germline V gene has CDR1 SEHNR and CDR2 FQNEAQ (reference sequence). There are 15 residues in the CDR3. The V gene lost 5 bases and the J gene lost 1 base, with 14 bases spanning the gap. The DNA for the CDR3 is TGTGCCAGCAGCCCCTCCCGGGGGTGGAACACTGAAGCTTTCTTT. As protein: CASSPSRGWNTEAFF.

The chain links TRBV7-8 to TRBJ2-1; 9 nucleotides match TRBD2. V dropped 5 bases and J dropped 9; count of bases not matched to a gene: 14. The CDR3 is made up of 16 amino acids. CDR1 and CDR2 from the germline V gene are SGHVS and FQNEAQ. CDR3 protein: CASSRARASGTGEQFF. The CDR3 nucleotides read TGTGCCAGCAGCCGAGCGAGGGCTAGCGGGACCGGTGAGCAGTTCTTC.

V gene TRBV7-9 combines with J gene TRBJ2-5; 7 bases agree with TRBD1. The CDR3 sequence is 14 residues long. CDR1 and CDR2 (germline): SEHNR, FQNEAQ (reference sequence). Germline trimming cut 8 bases from V and 0 bases from J; bases unmatched to any gene: 6. Here the CDR3 DNA reads TGTGCCAGCGAACCGGGACAGTACCAAGAGACCCAGTACTTC. Translated: CASEPGQYQETQYF.

The genes are TRBV3-1 (or the pseudogene TRBV3-2) and TRBJ1-2; 11 nucleotides match TRBD1. CDR3 length: 14 amino acids. The trim removed 4 bases at V and 8 bases at J, leaving 6 bases unmatched. The germline V gene encodes CDR1 LGHDT and CDR2 YNNKEL (reference sequence). The CDR3 here is CASSRGQGAQGYTF. CDR3 in DNA: TGTGCCAGCAGCCGCGGACAGGGGGCGCAGGGCTACACCTTC.

The V call is TRBV11-2, the J call TRBJ2-7; 9 nucleotides match TRBD1. V trimming: 3 bases; J trimming: 5 bases; junction bases outside the gene matches: 8. CDR3 size: 15 residues. Germline assignment: CDR1 SGHAT and CDR2 FQNNGV. CDR3 nucleotides: TGTGCCAGCAGCTTTGTGGGACAGGGAACCCACGAGCAGTACTTC. Amino acid sequence: CASSFVGQGTHEQYF.

V gene TRBV7-9 combines with J gene TRBJ1-2; TRBD1 agrees at 11 bases. In germline, CDR1 is SEHNR, CDR2 FQNEAQ (reference sequence). The CDR3 covers 15 residues. Trimming removed 3 bases from V and 3 bases from J; junction bases left unmatched: 3. CDR3 sequence (DNA): TGTGCCAGCAGCTTCGGGACAGGGGGAGACTATGGCTACACCTTC. Translation gives CASSFGTGGDYGYTF. Full variable domain (remainder filled in from reference TRBV7-9 and TRBJ1-2): DTGVSQNPRHKITKRGQNVTFRCDPISEHNRLYWYRQTLGQGPEFLTYFQNEAQLEKSRLLSDRFSAERPKGSFSTLEIQRTEQGDSAMYLCASSFGTGGDYGYTFGSGTRLTVV.

The J gene is TRBJ2-7, the V gene TRBV19; D is undetermined. The germline V gene has CDR1 LNHDA and CDR2 SQIVND (reference sequence). This CDR3 comprises 16 residues. With 4 bases removed from V and 4 bases from J, the gap between germline ends came to 20 bases. CDR3 bases: TGTGCCAGTAGTACCTCCCAACCTTCCCTCGGTTACGAGCAGTACTTC. This codes for CASSTSQPSLGYEQYF. Combining the CDR3 with reference TRBV19 and TRBJ2-7 gives the whole variable domain DGGITQSPKYLFRKEGQNVTLSCEQNLNHDAMYWYRQDPGQGLRLIYYSQIVNDFQKGDIAEGYSVSREKKESFPLTVTSAQKNPTAFYLCASSTSQPSLGYEQYFGPGTRLTVT.

This clone occurred a few times. The chain links TRBV4-3 to TRBJ2-3; tentative D call: TRBD2 (6 bases). Germline loops: CDR1 LGHNA, CDR2 YSLEER. The CDR3 loop spans 18 amino acids. Between the trimmed V and J ends, which lost 0 bases and 0 bases, there was a span of 16 bases. CDR3 residues: CASSQDLAAGRSTDTQYF. The CDR3 region has the DNA TGCGCCAGCAGCCAAGATCTTGCAGCAGGGAGGAGCACAGATACGCAGTATTTT.

The sample holds one count of this clone. The chain links TRBV12-3 or TRBV12-4 to TRBJ1-1; possible D gene TRBD1, 6 bases. V lost 6 bases to trimming and J lost 1 base, with 9 bases between them. This CDR3 comprises 13 residues. Here the CDR3 reads CASSWGQNTEAFF. The CDR3 DNA is TGTGCCAGCAGCTGGGGACAGAACACTGAAGCTTTCTTT.

The chain recombines TRBV9 with TRBJ2-1, with 10 nucleotides matching TRBD2. J gave up 0 bases and V 1 base, and 4 bases lay outside the gene matches. The CDR3 runs to 17 residues. The germline CDR1 and CDR2 sequences are SGDLS and YYNGEE. This CDR3 reads CASSVRTSGASYNEQFF. CDR3 DNA sequence: TGTGCCAGCAGCGTAAGGACTAGCGGTGCCTCCTACAATGAGCAGTTCTTC. Drawing the rest from reference TRBV9 and TRBJ2-1, the complete variable domain is DSGVTQTPKHLITATGQRVTLRCSPRSGDLSVYWYQQSLDQGLQFLIQYYNGEERAKGNILERFSAQQFPDLHSELNLSSLELGDSALYFCASSVRTSGASYNEQFFGPGTRLTVL.

The chain couples TRBV19 to TRBJ1-5; D gene ambiguous. The CDR3 is 14 amino acids. Trimming left V 3 bases short and J 4 bases short, with 10 bases between. Germline V gives CDR1 LNHDA, CDR2 SQIVND (reference sequence). CDR3 in DNA: TGTGCCAGTAGTATCAGGCTCTTAAATCAGCCCCAGCATTTT. It is translated as CASSIRLLNQPQHF.